This T cell receptor (beta chain) was retrieved from a study of T cells in localized non-small cell lung cancer. V lost 6 bases and J lost 4, with 7 bases in between. The CDR3 consists of 12 residues. CDR1 and CDR2 (germline): SNHLY, FYNNEI. Using immunoSEQ multiplex PCR, the repertoire was profiled, and TCRdb retains in-frame clones only, with some absent. The sample lists 60,000 to 65,000 clones; approximately 87% were seen once. Sequenced here: peripheral blood, sampled before any cancer treatment. This receptor was taken from a woman aged 40 to 75 with stage I lung adenocarcinoma. The chain is built from TRBV2 and TRBJ1-5; the D is unclear. CDR3 sequence: CASRGENQPQHF. The CDR3 DNA reads as TGTGCCAGCAGAGGCGAAAATCAGCCCCAGCATTTT. Together with reference TRBV2 and TRBJ1-5, the CDR3 gives the full variable domain: EPEVTQTPSHQVTQMGQEVILRCVPISNHLYFYWYRQILGQKVEFLVSFYNNEISEKSEIFDDQFSVERPDGSNFTLKIRSTKLEDSAMYFCASRGENQPQHFGDGTRLSIL.